The clone carrying this TCR beta chain was picked up a small number of times. The protocol was immunoSEQ multiplex PCR, while the TCRdb copy is restricted to in-frame clones and leaves out a portion. The table includes some 340,000 clones, roughly 90% detected once. This sample is part of a study of cytomegalovirus exposure and HLA in healthy donors. Trimming took 6 bases from V and 6 from J, leaving 12 bases between them. This CDR3 comprises 12 residues. The germline CDR1 and CDR2 sequences are ENHRY and SYGVKD. The chain combines TRBV10-3 with TRBJ2-7, with a weak D call TRBD1 (6 bases). Sample: PBMCs. This sequence was found in a woman aged 25-40 years in good health and CMV-seropositive. The CDR3 sequence is CAISPQGLEQYF. CDR3 nucleotides: TGTGCCATCAGCCCACAGGGCCTCGAGCAGTACTTC.